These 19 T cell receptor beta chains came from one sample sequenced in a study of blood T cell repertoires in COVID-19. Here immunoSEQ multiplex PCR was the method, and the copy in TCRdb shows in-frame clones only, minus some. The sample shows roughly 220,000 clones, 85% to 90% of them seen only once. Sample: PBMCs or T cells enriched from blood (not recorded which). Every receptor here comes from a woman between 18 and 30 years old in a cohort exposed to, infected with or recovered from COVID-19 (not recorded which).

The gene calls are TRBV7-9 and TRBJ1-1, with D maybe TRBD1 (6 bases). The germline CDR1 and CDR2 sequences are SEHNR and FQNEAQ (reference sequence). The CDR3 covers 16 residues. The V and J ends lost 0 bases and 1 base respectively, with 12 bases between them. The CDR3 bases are TGTGCCAGCAGCTTAGCCTGGACAGAATCGAACACTGAAGCTTTCTTT. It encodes CASSLAWTESNTEAFF.

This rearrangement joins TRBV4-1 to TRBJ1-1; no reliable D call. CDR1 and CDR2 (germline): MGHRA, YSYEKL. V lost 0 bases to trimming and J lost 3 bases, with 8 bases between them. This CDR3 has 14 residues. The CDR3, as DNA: TGCGCCAGCAGCCAAGAGGCCATATACACTGAAGCTTTCTTT. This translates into CASSQEAIYTEAFF.

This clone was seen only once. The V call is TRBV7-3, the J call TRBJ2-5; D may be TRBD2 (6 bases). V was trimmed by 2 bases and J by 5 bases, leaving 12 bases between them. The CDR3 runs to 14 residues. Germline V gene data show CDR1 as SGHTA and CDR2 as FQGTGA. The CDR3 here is CASSLGPREETQYF. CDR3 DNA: TGTGCCAGCAGCTTAGGCCCACGGGAGGAGACCCAGTACTTC.

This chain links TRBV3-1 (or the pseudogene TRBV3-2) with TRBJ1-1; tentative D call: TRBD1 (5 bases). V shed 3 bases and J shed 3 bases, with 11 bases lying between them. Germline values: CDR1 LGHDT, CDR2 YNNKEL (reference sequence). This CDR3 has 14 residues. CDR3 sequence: CASSHRGGDTEAFF. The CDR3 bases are TGTGCCAGCAGCCATCGGGGGGGAGACACTGAAGCTTTCTTT.

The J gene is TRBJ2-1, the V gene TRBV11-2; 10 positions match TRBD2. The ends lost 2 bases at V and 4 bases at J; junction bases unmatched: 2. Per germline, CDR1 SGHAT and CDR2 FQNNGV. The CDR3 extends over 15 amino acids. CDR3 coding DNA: TGTGCCAGCAGCTTAAGACTAGCGGGTTACAATGAGCAGTTCTTC. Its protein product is CASSLRLAGYNEQFF.

The CDR3 DNA is TGTGCTAGTGCAGGCGCCGCCTATGGCTACACCTTC. Translated: CASAGAAYGYTF. The rearrangement joins TRBV12-5 to TRBJ1-2; unclear D gene. This CDR3 has 12 residues. Germline V gene lookup returns CDR1 LGHNT and CDR2 FRNRAP. Trimming removed 7 bases from V and 4 bases from J, with 10 bases in between.

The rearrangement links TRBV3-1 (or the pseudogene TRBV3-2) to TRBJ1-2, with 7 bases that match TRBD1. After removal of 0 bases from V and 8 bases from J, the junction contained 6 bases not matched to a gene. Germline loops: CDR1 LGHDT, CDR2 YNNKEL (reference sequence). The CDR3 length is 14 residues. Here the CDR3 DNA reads TGTGCCAGCAGCCAAGATACGGCAGGGGGAGGCTACACCTTC. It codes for CASSQDTAGGGYTF.

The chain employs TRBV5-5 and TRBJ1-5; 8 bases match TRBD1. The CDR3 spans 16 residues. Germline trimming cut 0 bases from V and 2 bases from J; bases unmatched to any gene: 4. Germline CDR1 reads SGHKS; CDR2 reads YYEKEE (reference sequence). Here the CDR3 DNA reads TGTGCCAGCAGCTTGGCTCCGGACAGGGGCAATCAGCCCCAGCATTTT. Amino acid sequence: CASSLAPDRGNQPQHF.

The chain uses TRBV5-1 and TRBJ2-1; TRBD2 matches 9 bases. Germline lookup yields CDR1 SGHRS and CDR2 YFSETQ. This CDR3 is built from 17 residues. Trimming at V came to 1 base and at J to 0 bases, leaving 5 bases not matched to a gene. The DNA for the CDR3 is TGCGCCAGCAGCTTGAGCGGGAGGCCGTCCTCCTACAATGAGCAGTTCTTC. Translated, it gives CASSLSGRPSSYNEQFF.

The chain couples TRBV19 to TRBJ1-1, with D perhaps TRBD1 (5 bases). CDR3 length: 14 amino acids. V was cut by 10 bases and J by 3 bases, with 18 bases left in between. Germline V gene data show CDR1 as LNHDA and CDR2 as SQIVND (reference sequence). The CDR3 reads CATARDPGDTEAFF. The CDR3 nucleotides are TGTGCCACCGCGAGAGACCCGGGGGACACTGAAGCTTTCTTT.

The CDR3 coding sequence is TGTGCCAGCAGCAGGTCCTACGAGCAGTACTTC. Translation: CASSRSYEQYF. The chain uses TRBV28 and TRBJ2-7; D unresolved. The CDR3 length is 11 residues. V dropped 6 bases and J dropped 1 base, with 4 bases sitting between them. Germline V gene data show CDR1 as MDHEN and CDR2 as SYDVKM.

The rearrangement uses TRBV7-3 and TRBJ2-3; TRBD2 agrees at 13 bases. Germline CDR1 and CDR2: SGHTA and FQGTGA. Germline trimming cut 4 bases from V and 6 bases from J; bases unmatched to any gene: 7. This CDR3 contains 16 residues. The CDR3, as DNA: TGTGCCAGCAGCTCAGGACTAGCGGGGGTGTCGGATACGCAGTATTTT. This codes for CASSSGLAGVSDTQYF.

Here the CDR3 reads CASSVDLMDQPQHF. As DNA, the CDR3 is TGTGCCAGCAGCGTAGACCTAATGGATCAGCCCCAGCATTTT. The rearrangement uses TRBV9 and TRBJ1-5; D remains ambiguous. The CDR3 sequence is 14 residues long. Per the germline V gene, CDR1 is SGDLS and CDR2 is YYNGEE. Between the trimmed V and J ends, which lost 0 bases and 5 bases, there was a span of 9 bases.

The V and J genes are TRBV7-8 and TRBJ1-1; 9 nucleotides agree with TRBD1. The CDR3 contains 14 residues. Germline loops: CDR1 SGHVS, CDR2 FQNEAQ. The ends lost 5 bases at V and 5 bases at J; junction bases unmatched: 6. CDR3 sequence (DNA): TGTGCCAGCAGCCTAAGACAGGGGGTGACTGAAGCTTTCTTT. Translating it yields CASSLRQGVTEAFF.

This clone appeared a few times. CDR3 coding DNA: TGTGCCAGCAGCTTAGCCGCAGGATTCAATCAGCCCCAGCATTTT. This gives the protein CASSLAAGFNQPQHF. The chain is built from TRBV7-2 and TRBJ1-5; D gene unclear. The V gene's germline CDR1 is SGHTA and CDR2 FQGNSA. Trimming took off 0 bases at V and 3 bases at J, with 9 bases between the two ends. The CDR3 is made up of 15 amino acids.

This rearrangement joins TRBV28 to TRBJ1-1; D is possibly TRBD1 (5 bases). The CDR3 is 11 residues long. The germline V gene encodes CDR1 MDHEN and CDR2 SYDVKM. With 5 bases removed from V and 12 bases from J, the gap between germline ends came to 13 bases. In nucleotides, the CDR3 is TGTGCCAGCAGTACGACTAGGGGAACTTTCTTT. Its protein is CASSTTRGTFF.

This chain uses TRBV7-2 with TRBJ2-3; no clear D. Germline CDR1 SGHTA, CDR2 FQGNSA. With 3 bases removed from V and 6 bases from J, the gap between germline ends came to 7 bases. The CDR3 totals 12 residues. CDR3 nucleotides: TGTGCCAGCAGCTTTCGGTCTGATACGCAGTATTTT. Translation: CASSFRSDTQYF.

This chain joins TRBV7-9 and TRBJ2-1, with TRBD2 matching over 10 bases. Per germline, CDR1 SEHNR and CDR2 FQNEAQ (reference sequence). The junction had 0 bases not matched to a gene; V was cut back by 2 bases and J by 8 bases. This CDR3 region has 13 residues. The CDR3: CASSLSGRDEQFF. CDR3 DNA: TGTGCCAGCAGCTTAAGCGGGAGGGATGAGCAGTTCTTC.

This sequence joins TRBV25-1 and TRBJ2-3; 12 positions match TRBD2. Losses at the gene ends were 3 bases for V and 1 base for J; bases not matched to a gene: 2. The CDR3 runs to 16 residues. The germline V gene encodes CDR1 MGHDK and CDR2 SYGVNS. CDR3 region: CASSDWTSGGTDTQYF. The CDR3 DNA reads TGTGCCAGCAGTGATTGGACTAGCGGGGGCACAGATACGCAGTATTTT.